This TCR beta chain appears in the sequencing data of a study of blood T cell repertoires in COVID-19. The table came from immunoSEQ multiplex PCR; TCRdb's copy has only in-frame clones and leaves some out. The sample contains tens of thousands of clones, more than 80% of which appear only once. Unmatched junction bases numbered 9, after V lost 7 bases and J lost 6 bases. CDR1 is MNHEY, CDR2 SVGAGI, per germline. The CDR3 spans 14 residues. The chain carries TRBV6-5 and TRBJ1-2, with 9 positions matching TRBD1. Sequenced sample: peripheral blood. This TCR was sampled from a woman aged 80 or over with acute or convalescent COVID-19. The CDR3 region is CASTVTGGIHGYTF. In DNA form, the CDR3 reads TGTGCCAGCACCGTAACAGGGGGCATCCATGGCTACACCTTC.